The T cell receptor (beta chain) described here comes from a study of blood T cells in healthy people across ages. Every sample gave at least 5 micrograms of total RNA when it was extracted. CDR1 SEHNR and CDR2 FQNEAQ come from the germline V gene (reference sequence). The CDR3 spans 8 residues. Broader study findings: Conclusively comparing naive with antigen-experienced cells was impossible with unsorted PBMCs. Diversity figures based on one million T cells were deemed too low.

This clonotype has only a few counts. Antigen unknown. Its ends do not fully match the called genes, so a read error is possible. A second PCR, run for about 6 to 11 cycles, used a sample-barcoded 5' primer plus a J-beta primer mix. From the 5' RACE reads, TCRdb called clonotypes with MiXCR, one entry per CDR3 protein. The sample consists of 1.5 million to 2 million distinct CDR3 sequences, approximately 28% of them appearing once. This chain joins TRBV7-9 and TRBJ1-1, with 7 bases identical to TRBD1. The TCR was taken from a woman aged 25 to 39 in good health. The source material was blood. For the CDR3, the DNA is TGCCCCGCAGGGGGTGCTTTCTTT. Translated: CPAGGAFF.